This paragraph covers one T cell receptor (beta chain) sequence. This CDR3 region has 12 residues. Germline lookup yields CDR1 MNHEY and CDR2 SVGAGI. Trimming cost V 6 bases and J 7 bases, with 12 bases left between them. In the original analysis: From reference gene primer amplification, estimates of nucleated cell counts were derived. The repertoire was sequenced with immunoSEQ multiplex PCR; TCRdb's copy has only in-frame clones and lacks some. That table gives V, J and clone size, and the DNA gave D and trimming. Found here are about 54,000 clones, 81% of them singletons; the top ten hold over 4%. The data were obtained in a study of blood T cell repertoires in COVID-19. Whole-study context: Specimens from acute and convalescent COVID-19 originated in the United States, Italy and Spain. Sources were T cells, B-cell-depleted T cells, or PBMCs; the material itself was cDNA or gDNA.

This receptor was taken from a woman in her sixties or seventies with acute or convalescent COVID-19. V gene TRBV6-5 combines with J gene TRBJ1-2, with D perhaps matching TRBD1 (6 bases). Sequencing input: peripheral blood. CDR3 nucleotide sequence: TGTGCCAGCAGACCGGGCAGGGGTGGCTACACCTTC. Residues: CASRPGRGGYTF.